This passage covers 30 T cell receptor beta chains from one sample sequenced in a study of CD8 T cells in Susac syndrome. Random hexamers were used to reverse transcribe roughly 0.45 to 1 ug of RNA. TCRdb itself ran the immunoSEQ multiplex PCR reads through MiXCR, one entry per CDR3 protein. The repertoire has about 150,000 distinct CDR3 sequences, approximately 94% of them found once; the top ten carry 0.075% to 0.09%. The sequencing input was CD4+ T cells from PBMCs. These receptors came from a human donor with Susac syndrome.

This clonotype was recorded only once. The chain carries TRBV6-5 and TRBJ2-4; 8 bases align to TRBD2. Germline CDR1 MNHEY, CDR2 SVGAGI. The length of the CDR3 is 15 residues. Trimming at V came to 6 bases and at J to 1 base, leaving 5 bases not matched to a gene. DNA for the CDR3: TGTGCCAGCAGGACGGGAGGGACCGCCAAAAACATTCAGTACTTC. Translated, it gives CASRTGGTAKNIQYF.

This clonotype was detected once. The rearrangement uses TRBV7-8 and TRBJ1-5, with 8 bases identical to TRBD1. CDR3 length equals 14 residues. V shed 5 bases, J shed 7 bases, and the junction held 7 bases outside the gene matches. Germline assignment: CDR1 SGHVS and CDR2 FQNEAQ. CDR3 sequence: CASSVDRARQPQHF. The CDR3 nucleotides read TGTGCCAGCAGCGTGGACAGGGCCAGACAGCCCCAGCATTTT.

V and J are TRBV3-1 and TRBJ2-7; unclear D gene. Trimming took 1 base from V and 2 from J, leaving 9 bases between them. Per the germline V gene, CDR1 is LGHDT and CDR2 is YNNKEL (reference sequence). There are 14 residues in the CDR3. The CDR3 region is CASSQVPDTYEQYF. For the CDR3, the DNA is TGTGCCAGCAGCCAAGTCCCGGATACCTACGAGCAGTACTTC.

The chain is built from TRBV12-3 or TRBV12-4 and TRBJ1-3, with D unresolved. V was trimmed by 5 bases and J by 7 bases, leaving 15 bases between them. The CDR3 covers 14 residues. CDR3 coding DNA: TGTGCCAGCAGTCCTCCGGAGGTGTTGAACACCATATATTTT. Its translation is CASSPPEVLNTIYF.

Of note for this clonotype: Relative to the germline gene, one junction end is altered; a read error may explain this. The rearrangement joins TRBV7-7 to TRBJ2-7, with 8 positions matching TRBD1. Germline V lookup: CDR1 SSHAT, CDR2 FNYEAQ (reference sequence). This CDR3 region has 14 residues. CDR3 sequence reads: CASSLEGQGSEQYF. In DNA, the CDR3 is TGTGCTAGCAGCTTAGAAGGACAGGGAAGCGAGCAGTACTTC.

The genes are TRBV5-4 and TRBJ1-1; 7 nucleotides agree with TRBD1. The CDR3 length is 17 residues. Germline trimming cut 4 bases from V and 4 bases from J; bases unmatched to any gene: 16. Germline CDR1 is SGHNT and CDR2 is YYREEE (reference sequence). The CDR3 bases are TGTGCCAGCAGCCCATCAATAGCCACAGGGGTAGGCACTGAAGCTTTCTTT. It codes for CASSPSIATGVGTEAFF.

The rearrangement links TRBV5-1 to TRBJ2-2; TRBD2 is a possible D gene (6 bases). CDR1 and CDR2 (germline): SGHRS, YFSETQ. Between the trimmed V and J ends, which lost 1 base and 5 bases, there was a span of 15 bases. The CDR3 is 16 amino acids. As DNA, the CDR3 is TGCGCCAGCAGCTTGCGGGCGGGGTATGGAACCGGGGAGCTGTTTTTT. This encodes CASSLRAGYGTGELFF.

The chain recombines TRBV4-1 with TRBJ2-3; the match to TRBD1 covers 7 bases. CDR3 length: 15 residues. Trimming at V came to 0 bases and at J to 6 bases, leaving 6 bases not matched to a gene. Germline lookup yields CDR1 MGHRA and CDR2 YSYEKL. CDR3 DNA: TGCGCCAGCAGCCAAGAGACAGGGAAAGGTGATACGCAGTATTTT. Translated, it gives CASSQETGKGDTQYF.

This chain connects TRBV20-1 to TRBJ2-1; no clear D gene. This CDR3 has 11 amino acids. Per germline, CDR1 DFQATT and CDR2 SNEGSKA (reference sequence). CDR3 residues: CSTWGYNEQFF. The CDR3 DNA follows: TGCAGCACTTGGGGCTACAATGAGCAGTTCTTC.

With regard to this clonotype: At one of its ends the junction is not consistent with the germline gene, which may arise from a read error. The chain joins TRBV5-1 to TRBJ1-1; D unclear. Germline V gene data show CDR1 as SGHRS and CDR2 as YFSETQ. This CDR3 contains 14 residues. CDR3 in DNA: TGCGCCAGCAGCTTGGTGGGGTCGTACACTGAAGCCTTCTTT. Amino acid sequence: CASSLVGSYTEAFF.

This chain links TRBV15 with TRBJ1-5; D uncertain. V dropped 0 bases and J dropped 5 bases, with 14 bases sitting between them. The CDR3 sequence is 16 residues long. Germline loops: CDR1 LNHNV, CDR2 YYDKDF (reference sequence). Here the CDR3 DNA reads TGTGCCACCAGCAGAGATTTCCGGGGAGCTGATCAGCCCCAGCATTTT. Translated, it gives CATSRDFRGADQPQHF.

The chain uses TRBV29-1 and TRBJ2-1; tentative D call: TRBD2 (6 bases). CDR3 length: 15 residues. Germline V gives CDR1 SQVTM, CDR2 ANQGSEA. Trimming pared 5 bases from V and 2 bases from J, leaving 16 bases between. The CDR3 nucleotides are TGCAGCGTTATGAAGGGGACGGGAGCCTACAATGAGCAGTTCTTC. This gives the protein CSVMKGTGAYNEQFF.

J is TRBJ2-1 and V is TRBV27; TRBD2 aligns across 11 bases. The CDR3 is 14 residues long. Looked up from germline, CDR1 is MNHEY and CDR2 is SMNVEV (reference sequence). Trimming took 6 bases from V and 3 from J; bases not matched to a gene: 1. CDR3 residues: CASRGLADYNEQFF. For the CDR3, the DNA is TGTGCCAGCAGGGGACTAGCGGACTACAATGAGCAGTTCTTC.

This clonotype came up once. V and J are TRBV9 and TRBJ2-3, with D maybe TRBD2 (8 bases). Between the trimmed V and J ends, which lost 0 bases and 10 bases, there was a span of 21 bases. The length of the CDR3 is 16 residues. Germline V gives CDR1 SGDLS, CDR2 YYNGEE. CDR3 DNA: TGTGCCAGCAGCGTAGTGGCGGGAGGAGGTCAGGGGGCGCAGTATTTT. This sequence encodes CASSVVAGGGQGAQYF.

V usage is TRBV29-1 and J usage is TRBJ1-1; possible D gene TRBD1, 5 bases. With 1 base removed from V and 0 bases from J, the gap between germline ends came to 9 bases. The CDR3 runs to 14 residues. Germline CDR1 and CDR2: SQVTM and ANQGSEA. CDR3 residues: CSVEVQGMNTEAFF. Here the CDR3 DNA reads TGCAGCGTTGAAGTTCAGGGTATGAACACTGAAGCTTTCTTT.

This clonotype was detected only once. V gene TRBV27 combines with J gene TRBJ2-7; TRBD2 agrees at 12 bases. V shed 6 bases and J 4 bases; nucleotides not matched to a gene: 7. This CDR3 is built from 15 residues. The germline V gene encodes CDR1 MNHEY and CDR2 SMNVEV (reference sequence). The CDR3 nucleotides are TGTGCCAGCAGGGCGACTAGCGGGAGTCAGTACGAGCAGTACTTC. It is translated as CASRATSGSQYEQYF.

V gene TRBV28 combines with J gene TRBJ2-5, with 7 positions matching TRBD1. Unmatched junction bases numbered 7, after V lost 5 bases and J lost 7 bases. This CDR3 is built from 13 residues. The germline gives CDR1 MDHEN, CDR2 SYDVKM. The CDR3 sequence is CASSRQGPGTQYF. As DNA, the CDR3 is TGTGCCAGCAGTCGACAGGGCCCTGGGACCCAGTACTTC.

In DNA, the CDR3 is TGTGCCAGCAGTTACGGCGGGAGGGAGTACGAGCAGTACTTC. Protein sequence: CASSYGGREYEQYF. V and J are TRBV6-5 and TRBJ2-7; 9 bases fit TRBD2. V shed 2 bases, J shed 4 bases, and the junction held 3 bases outside the gene matches. Per germline, CDR1 MNHEY and CDR2 SVGAGI. CDR3 length equals 14 residues.

This chain uses TRBV12-3 or TRBV12-4 with TRBJ2-7; D not certain. The V and J ends lost 2 bases and 3 bases respectively, with 20 bases between them. The CDR3 sequence is 17 residues long. CDR3 sequence reads: CASSLNVRPQLSYEQYF. In nucleotides, the CDR3 is TGTGCCAGCAGTTTAAATGTCCGGCCGCAGCTCAGCTACGAGCAGTACTTC.

J is TRBJ2-7 and V is TRBV12-3 or TRBV12-4; TRBD1 matches at 10 bases. The CDR3 consists of 14 residues. With V trimmed by 7 bases and J by 2 bases, 5 bases remained unmatched. This chain's CDR3 is CASIPGTGAYEQYF. As DNA, the CDR3 is TGTGCCAGCATCCCCGGGACAGGGGCCTACGAGCAGTACTTC.

This chain uses TRBV28 with TRBJ1-4; D unclear. V gave up 5 bases and J gave up 7 bases, with 8 bases separating them. The CDR3 consists of 12 residues. CDR1 and CDR2 (germline): MDHEN, SYDVKM. This chain's CDR3 is CASSQKREKLFF. CDR3 sequence (DNA): TGTGCCAGCAGTCAGAAGCGTGAAAAACTGTTTTTT.

V is TRBV19 and J is TRBJ1-1, with 9 bases identical to TRBD1. There are 14 residues in the CDR3. Germline CDR1 reads LNHDA; CDR2 reads SQIVND (reference sequence). The V gene end was trimmed by 4 bases and the J gene end by 5 bases; junction bases not matched to a gene: 5. CDR3: CASSNNRGRTEAFF. DNA for the CDR3: TGTGCCAGTAGTAATAACAGGGGGCGGACTGAAGCTTTCTTT.

J is TRBJ2-5 and V is TRBV25-1; a weak D match, TRBD2 (6 bases). Between the trimmed V and J ends, which lost 2 bases and 1 base, there was a span of 14 bases. The CDR3 runs 16 residues. In germline, CDR1 is MGHDK, CDR2 SYGVNS. CDR3 DNA sequence: TGTGCCAGCAGTGAAACGGGCGTGGGGGGCCAAGAGACCCAGTACTTC. Translating gives CASSETGVGGQETQYF. The variable domain in full, completed from reference TRBV25-1 and TRBJ2-5, reads EADIYQTPRYLVIGTGKKITLECSQTMGHDKMYWYQQDPGMELHLIHYSYGVNSTEKGDLSSESTVSRIRTEHFPLTLESARPSHTSQYLCASSETGVGGQETQYFGPGTRLLVL.

J is TRBJ2-7 and V is TRBV6-5, with D possibly matching TRBD2 (6 bases). Germline loops: CDR1 MNHEY, CDR2 SVGAGI. V was shortened by 0 bases and J by 3 bases, with 15 bases between the two germline ends. The CDR3 consists of 16 residues. CDR3 loop: CASSYSSHGRSYEQYF. CDR3 in DNA: TGTGCCAGCAGTTACTCGAGTCACGGGAGAAGCTACGAGCAGTACTTC.

The chain uses TRBV5-6 and TRBJ2-1; D might be TRBD2 (5 bases). Per germline, CDR1 SGHDT and CDR2 YYEEEE. Trimming left V 1 base short and J 4 bases short, with 15 bases between. CDR3 length equals 16 residues. CDR3 region: CASSLITSLSYNEQFF. The CDR3 DNA reads TGTGCCAGCAGCTTGATCACTAGTTTGTCGTACAATGAGCAGTTCTTC.

The chain carries TRBV11-2 and TRBJ2-6; D call uncertain. This CDR3 is built from 15 residues. V lost 6 bases and J lost 0, with 9 bases in between. Germline CDR1 reads SGHAT; CDR2 reads FQNNGV. Here the CDR3 reads CASRRRSSGANVLTF. Written as DNA, the CDR3 is TGTGCCAGCAGGCGCCGTAGCTCTGGGGCCAACGTCCTGACTTTC.

The V gene is TRBV4-2, the J gene TRBJ2-1; TRBD2 matches at 9 bases. Germline V gives CDR1 LGHNA, CDR2 YNFKEQ. The CDR3 is made up of 15 amino acids. The V and J ends lost 4 bases and 4 bases, in that order; junction bases with no gene match: 5. The CDR3 region is CASSPSGVAYNEQFF. The CDR3 DNA is TGTGCCAGCAGCCCTAGCGGGGTAGCGTACAATGAGCAGTTCTTC.

The CDR3: CASNQNSGNEQFF. For the CDR3, the DNA is TGTGCCAGCAACCAAAACTCAGGGAATGAGCAGTTCTTC. The chain links TRBV7-9 to TRBJ2-1, with D perhaps matching TRBD1 (5 bases). This CDR3 contains 13 residues. The ends were cut back, 7 bases at V and 7 bases at J, with 14 bases in the middle. Per the germline V gene, CDR1 is SEHNR and CDR2 is FQNEAQ (reference sequence).

J is TRBJ1-5 and V is TRBV5-1; D is unclear. This CDR3 spans 15 amino acids. Between the trimmed V and J ends, which lost 0 bases and 5 bases, there was a span of 12 bases. CDR1 and CDR2 (germline): SGHRS, YFSETQ. CDR3 sequence: CASSLASGGDQPQHF. CDR3 DNA: TGCGCCAGCAGCTTGGCCAGCGGAGGAGATCAGCCCCAGCATTTT.

This chain joins TRBV20-1 and TRBJ2-7; 10 positions agree with TRBD2. Trimming removed 5 bases from V and 6 bases from J; junction bases left unmatched: 7. The CDR3 sequence is 13 residues long. The germline V gene has CDR1 DFQATT and CDR2 SNEGSKA (reference sequence). DNA for the CDR3: TGCAGTGCTGGGCTAGCGGGAGTTCTCGAGCAGTACTTC. This codes for CSAGLAGVLEQYF.